The source of this T cell receptor beta chain is a study of blood T cell repertoires in COVID-19. The overall study: COVID-19 samples, acute and convalescent, were from the United States, Italy and Spain. Sources were T cells, B-cell-depleted T cells, or PBMCs; the material itself was cDNA or gDNA.

The CDR3 extends over 17 amino acids. V lost 1 base and J 4 bases, leaving 19 bases between the germline ends. Looked up from germline, CDR1 is SGHAT and CDR2 is FQNNGV. The study drew participants aged about 18 to 95 years from about two dozen US areas. Measured with immunoSEQ multiplex PCR; TCRdb has only the in-frame clones, and not every one. The table has around 420,000 clones, approximately 88% seen once; the top ten hold more than 2%. The material sequenced was PBMCs or T cells enriched from blood (not recorded which). The sequence was obtained from a woman aged 40 to 55 with acute COVID-19. The chain employs TRBV11-2 and TRBJ1-2, with D possibly matching TRBD1 (5 bases). This CDR3 is CASSLGVTEALLYGYTF. CDR3 nucleotide sequence: TGTGCCAGCAGCTTAGGTGTGACAGAGGCCCTTCTCTATGGCTACACCTTC.